Detailed here is one T cell receptor beta chain. Libraries were prepared by immunoSEQ multiplex PCR; TCRdb keeps only in-frame clonotypes and omits some of them. The sample holds roughly 56,000 clones, roughly 84% seen once. This record comes from a study of OX40 agonist ivuxolimab in advanced cancers. Germline-derived CDR1 and CDR2 are MGHRA and YSYEKL. V lost 0 bases and J lost 8; bases outside the gene matches: 12. This CDR3 region has 18 residues. This sequence joins TRBV4-1 and TRBJ2-1, with 11 bases aligning to TRBD2. The sequence came from an adult with an advanced solid tumor such as melanoma, head and neck, liver or kidney cancer. Sequencing used CD4+ or CD8+ T cells sorted from blood, obtained in a trial of the OX40 agonist ivuxolimab. This CDR3 is CASSQDPPSGRRAYEQFF. CDR3 in DNA: TGCGCCAGCAGCCAAGATCCCCCTAGCGGGAGGAGGGCGTATGAGCAGTTCTTC.